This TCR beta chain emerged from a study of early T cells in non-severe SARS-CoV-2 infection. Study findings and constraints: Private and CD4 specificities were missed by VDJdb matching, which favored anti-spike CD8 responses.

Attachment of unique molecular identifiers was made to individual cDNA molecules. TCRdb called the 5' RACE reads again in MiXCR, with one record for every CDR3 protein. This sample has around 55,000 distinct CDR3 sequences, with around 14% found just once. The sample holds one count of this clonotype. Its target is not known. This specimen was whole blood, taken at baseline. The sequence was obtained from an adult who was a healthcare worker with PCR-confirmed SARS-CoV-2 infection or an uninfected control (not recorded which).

The CDR3 DNA is TGCAGCGTTGAAAGGAAGGGGATGGCTTTCTTT. Its protein is CSVERKGMAFF. The J gene is TRBJ1-1, the V gene TRBV29-1, with D perhaps TRBD1 (5 bases). CDR3 length: 11 residues. The germline V gene has CDR1 SQVTM and CDR2 ANQGSEA. The ends were cut back, 2 bases at V and 11 bases at J, with 12 bases in the middle.